The 8 T cell receptor beta chains given below trace back to one sample, sequenced in a study of beta chain features in type 1 diabetes. Study results and limitations: There was a moderate but significant shortening of TCRB CDR3s in all four CD4+ subsets of Type 1 diabetes patients.

No antigen has been identified for these receptors. Sequenced material consisted of expressed TCRB transcripts (all of the isolated RNA was reverse transcribed). TCRdb's copy holds only in-frame clones and misses some; the assay was immunoSEQ multiplex PCR. This sample has roughly 180,000 clones, with approximately 8.4% found just once. The sequencing input was central memory CD4+ T cells from blood. These TCRs come from a young man with type 1 diabetes.

This clone was detected only a few times. The same CDR3 can be traced to other DNA sequences in this sample. The CDR3 loop reads CASSVAGRGLDEQFF. CDR3 nucleotide sequence: TGTGCCAGCAGCGTAGCGGGTAGGGGGCTCGATGAGCAGTTCTTC. V and J are TRBV9 and TRBJ2-1; 7 bases agree with TRBD1. V dropped 0 bases and J dropped 8; count of bases not matched to a gene: 8. Germline-derived CDR1 and CDR2 are SGDLS and YYNGEE. The CDR3 covers 15 residues.

This clone has only a few counts. This rearrangement joins TRBV11-2 to TRBJ2-7; 10 nucleotides agree with TRBD2. CDR3 length: 14 residues. V shed 7 bases, J shed 4 bases, and the junction held 7 bases outside the gene matches. CDR1 is SGHAT and CDR2 is FQNNGV in the germline V gene. The CDR3 DNA sequence: TGTGCCAGCACCCAGGCTAGCGGGGGATACGAGCAGTACTTC. It encodes CASTQASGGYEQYF.

This chain connects TRBV4-2 to TRBJ2-2; 10 bases map to TRBD1. The ends lost 4 bases at V and 5 bases at J; junction bases unmatched: 4. Germline assignment: CDR1 LGHNA and CDR2 YNFKEQ. The CDR3 loop spans 15 amino acids. The CDR3 is CASSRDRGWTGELFF. The CDR3 DNA follows: TGTGCCAGCAGCCGGGACAGGGGTTGGACCGGGGAGCTGTTTTTT.

This clone came up a few times. This chain uses TRBV15 with TRBJ2-5; 10 bases align to TRBD2. After removal of 5 bases from V and 3 bases from J, the junction contained 6 bases not matched to a gene. This CDR3 comprises 15 residues. Per the germline V gene, CDR1 is LNHNV and CDR2 is YYDKDF (reference sequence). CDR3: CATSDGLADEETQYF. The CDR3 DNA reads as TGTGCCACCAGCGACGGACTAGCGGACGAAGAGACCCAGTACTTC.

The chain carries TRBV4-3 and TRBJ1-4; 9 bases are a match to TRBD1. Trimming cost V 3 bases and J 6 bases; bases outside gene matches: 5. This CDR3 spans 15 amino acids. Germline-derived CDR1 and CDR2 are LGHNA and YSLEER. The CDR3 here is CASSQTRDRDEKLFF. The DNA of the CDR3 is TGCGCCAGCAGCCAGACCCGGGACAGGGATGAAAAACTGTTTTTT.

Only a few counts were recorded for this clone. The V gene is TRBV29-1, the J gene TRBJ2-5; TRBD2 aligns across 12 bases. Germline CDR1 SQVTM, CDR2 ANQGSEA. The ends lost 3 bases at V and 5 bases at J; junction bases unmatched: 10. The CDR3 has 16 residues. The CDR3 here is CSVDLGRLAGVETQYF. The CDR3 coding sequence is TGCAGCGTTGATTTGGGCAGACTAGCGGGAGTGGAGACCCAGTACTTC.

CDR3 sequence reads: CACLWRGNSPLHF. Here the CDR3 DNA reads TGTGCCTGCCTATGGCGCGGTAATTCACCCCTCCACTTT. The rearrangement joins TRBV30 to TRBJ1-6; no clear D. The CDR3 extends over 13 amino acids. Trimming took off 6 bases at V and 6 bases at J, with 12 bases between the two ends. Germline V gene sequence: CDR1 GTSNPN, CDR2 SVGIG (reference sequence).

The V and J genes are TRBV2 and TRBJ2-2; TRBD2 aligns across 13 bases. The V gene's germline CDR1 is SNHLY and CDR2 FYNNEI. The V segment lost 6 bases and the J segment 6 bases; nucleotides outside the gene matches: 10. The CDR3 is made up of 17 amino acids. CDR3 in DNA: TGTGCCAGCAGGACCGGGACTAGCGGGATTTGGTCCGGGGAGCTGTTTTTT. This codes for CASRTGTSGIWSGELFF.